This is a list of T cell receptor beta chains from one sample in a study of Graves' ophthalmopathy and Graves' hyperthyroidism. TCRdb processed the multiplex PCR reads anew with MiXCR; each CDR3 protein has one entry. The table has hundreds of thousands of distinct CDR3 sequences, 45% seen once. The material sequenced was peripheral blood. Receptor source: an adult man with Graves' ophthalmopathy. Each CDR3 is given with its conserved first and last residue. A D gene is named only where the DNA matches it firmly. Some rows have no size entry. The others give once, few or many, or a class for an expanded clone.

DNA: TGTGCCAGCACCGACAGGGGGGTAAAGAACACTGAAGCTTTCTTT
CDR3: CASTDRGVKNTEAFF
J: TRBJ1-1
size: few
D: TRBD1
V: TRBV2

DNA: TGCAGTGCTGTTGGGCCAATCCGCACAGATACGCAGTATTTT
CDR3: CSAVGPIRTDTQYF
J: TRBJ2-3
size: .
D: .
V: TRBV20-1

DNA: TGTGCCAGCAGCCACACCGGGACAGGGGAATATGGCTACACCTTC
CDR3: CASSHTGTGEYGYTF
J: TRBJ1-2
size: .
D: TRBD1
V: TRBV4-2

DNA: TGTGCCAGCAGTAACGGGGAGCAGTACTTC
CDR3: CASSNGEQYF
J: TRBJ2-7
size: .
D: .
V: TRBV6-6

DNA: TGTGCTAGTGGTTCCCGGACTAGCGGGAGGGCCGGGGAGACCCAGTACTTC
CDR3: CASGSRTSGRAGETQYF
J: TRBJ2-5
size: .
D: TRBD2
V: TRBV12-5

DNA: TGTGCCAGCAGTTTTGGAGGGGCTGAAGCTTTCTTT
CDR3: CASSFGGAEAFF
J: TRBJ1-1
size: .
D: .
V: TRBV12-3/TRBV12-4

DNA: TGCAGCGTTTGGAACACCGGGGAGCTGTTTTTT
CDR3: CSVWNTGELFF
J: TRBJ2-2
size: few
D: .
V: TRBV29-1

DNA: TGCAGTGCCCCCCCACTGACAGTCCCTATTGGCTACACCTTC
CDR3: CSAPPLTVPIGYTF
J: TRBJ1-2
size: few
D: .
V: TRBV20-1

DNA: TGTGCCAGCAGTGGACAGGGAGATCAGCCCCAGCATTTT
CDR3: CASSGQGDQPQHF
J: TRBJ1-5
size: once
D: TRBD1
V: TRBV6-5

DNA: TGTGCCAGCAGCCAAGAGTGGGGATCCACTGAAGCTTTCTTT
CDR3: CASSQEWGSTEAFF
J: TRBJ1-1
size: many
D: .
V: TRBV4-1

DNA: TGCAGCGTTGAGACCCAGGGGGGGGAAAAACTGTTTTTT
CDR3: CSVETQGGEKLFF
J: TRBJ1-4
size: few
D: TRBD1
V: TRBV29-1

DNA: TGTGCCAGCAGTTTATCCGGGTTGAGCTCCTACGAGCAGTACTTC
CDR3: CASSLSGLSSYEQYF
J: TRBJ2-7
size: few
D: .
V: TRBV7-9

DNA: TGTGCCAGCAGCTTTTCGAGCGGGGGCAATTCCTACGAGCAGTACTTC
CDR3: CASSFSSGGNSYEQYF
J: TRBJ2-7
size: .
D: TRBD2
V: TRBV7-2

DNA: TGCGCCAGCACCCCAGGGGGCGGTGGTCCCAGAGAGACCCAGTACTTC
CDR3: CASTPGGGGPRETQYF
J: TRBJ2-5
size: once
D: TRBD1
V: TRBV10-2

DNA: TGCGCCAGCAGCCAAGCGGGGTTTGCTTTGGAGACCCAGTACTTC
CDR3: CASSQAGFALETQYF
J: TRBJ2-5
size: .
D: .
V: TRBV4-1

DNA: TGTGCCAGCAGTATAGCCGGGGGTAACTATGGCTACACCTTC
CDR3: CASSIAGGNYGYTF
J: TRBJ1-2
size: .
D: .
V: TRBV12-3/TRBV12-4

DNA: TGTGCCAGCACCCGACAGGGATTGTCCTACGAGCAGTACTTC
CDR3: CASTRQGLSYEQYF
J: TRBJ2-7
size: .
D: TRBD1
V: TRBV6-5

DNA: TGCGCCAGCAGCCCCGGGACCAGCTATGGCTACACCTTC
CDR3: CASSPGTSYGYTF
J: TRBJ1-2
size: .
D: .
V: TRBV5-1

DNA: TGTGCCACCGCCGGAGGACGCTGGAACACTGAAGCTTTCTTT
CDR3: CATAGGRWNTEAFF
J: TRBJ1-1
size: .
D: .
V: TRBV7-8

DNA: TGTGCCAGCAGTTACTCAGGGGGGAACACTGAAACTTTCTTT
CDR3: CASSYSGGNTETFF
J: TRBJ1-1
size: .
D: .
V: TRBV6-5

DNA: TGCAGCGTTCGTACGGATAGCAATCAGCCCCAGCATTTT
CDR3: CSVRTDSNQPQHF
J: TRBJ1-5
size: few
D: .
V: TRBV29-1

DNA: TGTGCCAGCAGTGCCCAGCTTACGAACACCATATATTTT
CDR3: CASSAQLTNTIYF
J: TRBJ1-3
size: .
D: .
V: TRBV3-1

DNA: TGTGCCATCAGTGAGTCGGCAGGGAGAAACACCATATATTTT
CDR3: CAISESAGRNTIYF
J: TRBJ1-3
size: .
D: .
V: TRBV10-3

DNA: TGTGCCAGCAGCTTACCCGGAAACACCATATATTTT
CDR3: CASSLPGNTIYF
J: TRBJ1-3
size: .
D: .
V: TRBV7-3

DNA: TGTGCCAGCAGCCCCGGGACAGGGACCTCAGGGGCCAACGTCCTGACTTTC
CDR3: CASSPGTGTSGANVLTF
J: TRBJ2-6
size: few
D: TRBD1
V: TRBV12-3/TRBV12-4

DNA: TGCGCCAGCAGCTCCATCACAGGGAGTAGCTATGGCTACACCTTC
CDR3: CASSSITGSSYGYTF
J: TRBJ1-2
size: .
D: .
V: TRBV5-1

DNA: TGTGCCAGCACTCGCTTGAGGGGACAGGGGAACACCGGGGAGCTGTTTTTT
CDR3: CASTRLRGQGNTGELFF
J: TRBJ2-2
size: .
D: TRBD1
V: TRBV7-2

DNA: TGTGCCAGCAGCTTAGCGGGACAGGGTGGAACTGAAGCTTTCTTT
CDR3: CASSLAGQGGTEAFF
J: TRBJ1-1
size: .
D: TRBD1
V: TRBV7-2

DNA: TGTGCCATCAGTGAGTCGAGGAGACTAGCGGGAGGGGTCGAGCAGTACTTC
CDR3: CAISESRRLAGGVEQYF
J: TRBJ2-7
size: .
D: TRBD2
V: TRBV10-3

DNA: TGTGCCAGCAGCTCCCGGGACACTGGCTACACCTTC
CDR3: CASSSRDTGYTF
J: TRBJ1-2
size: .
D: .
V: TRBV3-1

DNA: TGTGCCAGCAGACCCGGGACAGGGGGCCAACCCTCACCCCTCCACTTT
CDR3: CASRPGTGGQPSPLHF
J: TRBJ1-6
size: .
D: TRBD1
V: TRBV9

DNA: TGTGCCAGCAGCTTACCGGGACAGGGATCCGAGCAGTACTTC
CDR3: CASSLPGQGSEQYF
J: TRBJ2-7
size: .
D: TRBD1
V: TRBV7-2

DNA: TGTGCCAGCAGTTTAGCGCACCGGGAGTCCTCCTACGAGCAGTACTTC
CDR3: CASSLAHRESSYEQYF
J: TRBJ2-7
size: .
D: .
V: TRBV12-3/TRBV12-4

DNA: TGTGCCACCAGTGAGTCCGGGACAGGGGGCTACAATGAGCAGTTCTTC
CDR3: CATSESGTGGYNEQFF
J: TRBJ2-1
size: .
D: TRBD1
V: TRBV24-1

DNA: TGTGCCAGTAGGAATGAGCCCTACACCGGGGAGCTGTTTTTT
CDR3: CASRNEPYTGELFF
J: TRBJ2-2
size: .
D: .
V: TRBV19

DNA: TGTACGGTCGGGCAGTTAAACTATGGCTACACCTTC
CDR3: CTVGQLNYGYTF
J: TRBJ1-2
size: .
D: .
V: TRBV28

DNA: TGTGCCACCAGCAGAGATCCCAGAGATACGCAGTATTTT
CDR3: CATSRDPRDTQYF
J: TRBJ2-3
size: .
D: .
V: TRBV15

DNA: TGCAGCGCCCTGGGACAGGGGGCCCACGAGCAGTACTTC
CDR3: CSALGQGAHEQYF
J: TRBJ2-7
size: few
D: TRBD1
V: TRBV29-1

DNA: TGTGCCAGCAGCACAGGACAGGGGGCTAAGACATCTGAAGCTTTCTTT
CDR3: CASSTGQGAKTSEAFF
J: TRBJ1-1
size: few
D: TRBD1
V: TRBV7-9

DNA: TGTGCCAGCAGTCGGACAGGGGGAACCTACGAGCAGTACTTC
CDR3: CASSRTGGTYEQYF
J: TRBJ2-7
size: .
D: TRBD1
V: TRBV12-3/TRBV12-4

DNA: TGTGCCAGCAGCGCGGGACAGGGGGTTGAGTATGGCTACACCTTC
CDR3: CASSAGQGVEYGYTF
J: TRBJ1-2
size: .
D: TRBD1
V: TRBV9

DNA: TGTGCCAGCAGCCAAACACAGGGCACCGGGGAGCTGTTTTTT
CDR3: CASSQTQGTGELFF
J: TRBJ2-2
size: .
D: .
V: TRBV7-9

DNA: TGTGCCAGCACCCTGGGGGGCTATGGCTACACCTTC
CDR3: CASTLGGYGYTF
J: TRBJ1-2
size: .
D: .
V: TRBV12-3/TRBV12-4

DNA: TGTGCCAGCAGTTGGAGTGGGAACACTGAAGCTTTCTTT
CDR3: CASSWSGNTEAFF
J: TRBJ1-1
size: .
D: .
V: TRBV27

DNA: TGCAGCGTTGAGGGGACTGGTCAAGAGACCCAGTACTTC
CDR3: CSVEGTGQETQYF
J: TRBJ2-5
size: .
D: .
V: TRBV29-1

DNA: TGTGCCAGTAGTAAACAGGGGGGGACCCCCTACGAGCAGTACTTC
CDR3: CASSKQGGTPYEQYF
J: TRBJ2-7
size: few
D: .
V: TRBV19